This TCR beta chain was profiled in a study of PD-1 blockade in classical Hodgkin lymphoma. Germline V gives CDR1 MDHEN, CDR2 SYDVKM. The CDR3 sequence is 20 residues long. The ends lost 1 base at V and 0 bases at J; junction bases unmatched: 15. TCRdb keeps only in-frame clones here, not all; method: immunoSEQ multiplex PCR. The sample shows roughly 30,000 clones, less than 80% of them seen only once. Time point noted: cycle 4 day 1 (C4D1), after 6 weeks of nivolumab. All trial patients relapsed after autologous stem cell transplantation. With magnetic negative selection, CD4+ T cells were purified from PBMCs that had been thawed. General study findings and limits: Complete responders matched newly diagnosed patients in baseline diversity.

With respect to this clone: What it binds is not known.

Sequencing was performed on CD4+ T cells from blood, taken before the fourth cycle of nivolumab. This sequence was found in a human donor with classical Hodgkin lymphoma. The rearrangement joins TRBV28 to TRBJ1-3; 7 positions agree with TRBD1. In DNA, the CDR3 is TGTGCCAGCAGTTTATCAGAACAGGGGCTGGCAGCAGGCTCTGGAAACACCATATATTTT. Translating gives CASSLSEQGLAAGSGNTIYF.